This T cell receptor (beta chain) was sequenced during a study of regulatory T cells in long-lasting Graves disease. CDR3 regions were amplified by Arm-PCR using iRepertoire HTBI primers to build TCR beta libraries. TCRdb re-called the multiplex PCR reads with MiXCR, one entry per CDR3 protein. The sample records approximately 290,000 distinct CDR3 sequences, roughly a fifth being singletons. Time point denoted: persistent/refractory GD, antithyroid drugs over 5 years with positive TRAb. The TCR library used RNA extracted from PBMCs. The source is a female donor with Graves disease. Specimen: peripheral blood mononuclear cells (PBMCs), collected when the disease was refractory, from a patient treated with antithyroid drugs.

The CDR3 sequence: CSSQGAGGMYGYTF. CDR3 bases: TGCAGTAGCCAGGGGGCAGGGGGCATGTATGGCTACACCTTC. This chain joins TRBV20-1 and TRBJ1-2; 8 bases agree with TRBD1. The CDR3 has 14 amino acids. CDR1 is DFQATT and CDR2 is SNEGSKA in the germline V gene (reference sequence). Losses at the gene ends were 8 bases for V and 5 bases for J; bases not matched to a gene: 13.